The clone carrying this T cell receptor beta chain was detected only a few times. Its antigen is unidentified. Unique molecular identifiers were incorporated during preparation of the TCRbeta library. TCRdb re-called the PCR reads with MiXCR, one entry per CDR3 protein. The sample yields about 310,000 distinct CDR3 sequences, roughly 21% seen once. These data are taken from a study of T-cell reconstitution after alpha-beta-depleted transplantation in children. Whole-study results and caveats: A year had passed since transplant, and T-cell counts and diversity by then came mostly from newly produced T cells. From surviving recipient T cells and thymic progenitors came the high day-60 TCRbeta diversity observed in some patients. As was reported, about two months after transplant, alpha-beta T cells came from several hundred expanded graft clones.

Germline CDR1 reads MGHRA; CDR2 reads YSYEKL. The CDR3 contains 15 residues. V was clipped by 0 bases and J by 3 bases, with 9 bases between them. J is TRBJ2-1 and V is TRBV4-1; D not certain. The sequencing here drew on PBMCs, mostly from graft donor cells, taken 180 days after TCRalphabeta/CD19-depleted stem cell transplant. The receptor was derived from a male patient younger than 18 who had a stem cell transplant for acute lymphoblastic leukemia, so the T cells may come from the graft donor. The CDR3 is CASSQDGNSYNEQFF. The DNA for the CDR3 is TGCGCCAGCAGCCAAGATGGCAACAGCTACAATGAGCAGTTCTTC.